This TCR beta chain was sequenced in a study of T cell clonotyping in hematopoietic cell transplantation. Whole-study results and caveats: No sorting was done, leaving CD4 and CD8 contributions mixed. Higher Inverse Simpson Index values in graft donor and pretransplant recipient predicted broader posttransplant TCR diversity.

Generated by immunoSEQ multiplex PCR, the TCRdb table keeps only in-frame clones and is missing some. The sample lists about 41,000 clones, around 95% occurring once. Turning to this clone: What it recognizes is unknown.

The V end was cut by 4 bases, the J end by 9 bases, with 13 bases between. The CDR3 is 13 amino acids. The germline CDR1 and CDR2 sequences are SGHTS and YDEGEE. Sequenced sample: peripheral blood mononuclear cells. This receptor was obtained from a man aged 25-40 years in good health. Some clones in this sample may be carry-over from other donors' samples. This chain connects TRBV5-8 to TRBJ2-2, with D possibly being TRBD1 (6 bases). CDR3 sequence (DNA): TGTGCCAGCAGCCCTCAGCAGGGGCGGGAGCTGTTTTTT. Translating gives CASSPQQGRELFF.